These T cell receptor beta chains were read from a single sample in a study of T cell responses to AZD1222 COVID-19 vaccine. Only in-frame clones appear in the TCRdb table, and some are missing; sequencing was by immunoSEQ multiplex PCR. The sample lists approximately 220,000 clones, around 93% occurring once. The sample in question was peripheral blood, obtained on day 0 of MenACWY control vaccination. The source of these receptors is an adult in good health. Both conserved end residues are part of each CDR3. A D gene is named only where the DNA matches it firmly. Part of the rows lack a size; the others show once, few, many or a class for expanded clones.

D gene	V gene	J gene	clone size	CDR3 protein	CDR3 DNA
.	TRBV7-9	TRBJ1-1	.	CASSLEVSEAFF	TGTGCCAGCAGCTTAGAGGTTTCCGAAGCTTTCTTT
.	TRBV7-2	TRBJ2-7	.	CASSQRRGEQYF	TGTGCCAGCAGCCAACGTCGGGGGGAGCAGTACTTC
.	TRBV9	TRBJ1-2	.	CASGGGSSYGYTF	TGTGCCAGCGGAGGGGGGAGCAGCTATGGCTACACCTTC
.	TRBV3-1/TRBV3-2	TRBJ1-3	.	CASSHPDSSTGNTIYF	TGTGCCAGCAGCCACCCAGACAGCTCCACTGGAAACACCATATATTTT
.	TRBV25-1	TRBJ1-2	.	CASSESSGGDGYTF	TGTGCCAGCAGTGAATCATCCGGGGGCGATGGCTACACCTTC
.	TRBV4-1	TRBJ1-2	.	CASSQTSTGSPYGYTF	TGCGCCAGCAGCCAGACCTCAACAGGGTCCCCCTATGGCTACACCTTC
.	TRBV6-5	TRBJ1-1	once	CASSSFQGFRTEAFF	TGTGCCAGCAGTTCATTTCAGGGGTTCCGCACTGAAGCTTTCTTT
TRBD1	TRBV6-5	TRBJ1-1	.	CACYRGLNTEAFF	TGTGCCTGTTACAGGGGCCTGAACACTGAAGCTTTCTTT
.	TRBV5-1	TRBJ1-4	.	CASSFRTLGSNEKLFF	TGCGCCAGCAGTTTCCGGACACTCGGTTCAAATGAAAAACTGTTTTTT
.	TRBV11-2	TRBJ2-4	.	CASSLEGGALSHIQYF	TGTGCCAGCAGCTTAGAGGGGGGGGCCCTAAGTCACATTCAGTACTTC
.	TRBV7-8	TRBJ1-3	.	CASSPGGGQGNTIYF	TGTGCCAGCAGCCCAGGAGGGGGGCAAGGAAACACCATATATTTT
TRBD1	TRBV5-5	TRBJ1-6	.	CASSLGVGQTNSPLHF	TGTGCCAGCAGCTTGGGGGTGGGACAGACTAATTCACCCCTCCACTTT
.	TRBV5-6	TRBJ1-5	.	CASSQFMGFQPQHF	TGTGCCAGCAGCCAATTTATGGGGTTCCAGCCCCAGCATTTT
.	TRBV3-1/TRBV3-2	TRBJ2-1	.	CASSSLQGEYNEQFF	TGTGCCAGCAGCTCATTACAGGGTGAATACAATGAGCAGTTCTTC
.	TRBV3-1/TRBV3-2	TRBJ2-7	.	CASSQLYRRSEQYF	TGTGCCAGCAGCCAACTTTACCGGCGGTCCGAGCAGTACTTC
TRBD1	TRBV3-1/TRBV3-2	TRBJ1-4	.	CASSHSGTGYEKLFF	TGTGCCAGCAGCCACTCCGGGACAGGGTACGAAAAACTGTTTTTT
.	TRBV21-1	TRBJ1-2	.	CASSKLARGYGYTF	TGTGCCAGCAGCAAATTAGCTAGGGGCTATGGCTACACCTTC
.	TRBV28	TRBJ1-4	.	CASMGPGNEKLFF	TGTGCCAGCATGGGGCCGGGAAATGAAAAACTGTTTTTT
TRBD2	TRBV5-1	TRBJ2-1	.	CASSGGGTLGNEQFF	TGCGCCAGCTCCGGGGGGGGGACGCTTGGGAATGAGCAGTTCTTC
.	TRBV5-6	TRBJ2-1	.	CASIWQGSLYNEQFF	TGTGCCAGCATCTGGCAAGGTAGCCTATACAATGAGCAGTTCTTC
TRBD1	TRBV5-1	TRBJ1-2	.	CASSLMTGEYGYTF	TGCGCCAGCAGCTTAATGACAGGGGAGTATGGCTACACCTTC
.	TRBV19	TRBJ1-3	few	CASRDNSGNTIYF	TGTGCCAGTAGGGACAACTCTGGAAACACCATATATTTT
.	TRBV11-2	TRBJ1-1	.	CASSLDYRPNTEAFF	TGTGCCAGCAGCTTAGATTACCGACCGAACACTGAAGCTTTCTTT
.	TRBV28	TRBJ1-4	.	CASSKPGSEKLFF	TGTGCCAGCAGTAAGCCCGGGAGCGAAAAACTGTTTTTT
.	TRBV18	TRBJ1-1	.	CASSPDMNTEAFF	TGTGCCAGCTCACCCGACATGAACACTGAAGCTTTCTTT
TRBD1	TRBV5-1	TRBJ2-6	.	CASSRGTGFAGANVLTF	TGCGCCAGCAGCCGCGGGACAGGGTTTGCTGGGGCCAACGTCCTGACTTTC
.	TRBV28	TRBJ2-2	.	CASSFRVTTGELFF	TGTGCCAGCAGTTTTAGGGTAACGACCGGGGAGCTGTTTTTT
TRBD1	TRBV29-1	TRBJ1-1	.	CSVEIGTGGAFF	TGCAGCGTTGAGATAGGGACAGGGGGAGCTTTCTTT
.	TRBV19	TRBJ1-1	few	CASSIATQNTEAFF	TGTGCCAGTAGTATAGCGACACAGAACACTGAAGCTTTCTTT
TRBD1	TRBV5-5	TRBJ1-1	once	CASSWGTGTNTEAFF	TGTGCCAGCAGCTGGGGGACAGGGACGAACACTGAAGCTTTCTTT
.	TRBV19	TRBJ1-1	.	CASTRGGGRDMNTEAFF	TGTGCCAGTACGAGGGGGGGTGGAAGGGACATGAACACTGAAGCTTTCTTT
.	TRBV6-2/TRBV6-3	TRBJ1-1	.	CASSPPGWGKAATEAFF	TGTGCCAGCAGTCCCCCCGGGTGGGGGAAAGCGGCCACTGAAGCTTTCTTT
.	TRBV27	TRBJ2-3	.	CASRTATDTQYF	TGTGCCAGCAGGACAGCCACAGATACGCAGTATTTT
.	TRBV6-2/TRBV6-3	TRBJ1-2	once	CASSYGDGYGYTF	TGTGCCAGCAGTTACGGGGATGGCTATGGCTACACCTTC
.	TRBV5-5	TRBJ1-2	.	CASSLGINYGYTF	TGTGCCAGCAGCTTGGGTATTAACTATGGCTACACCTTC
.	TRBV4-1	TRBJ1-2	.	CASSHLSGQPWNYGYTF	TGCGCCAGCAGCCATCTTTCCGGGCAGCCATGGAACTATGGCTACACCTTC
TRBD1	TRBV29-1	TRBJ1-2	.	CSGGGQSYGYTF	TGCAGCGGAGGGGGACAGTCCTATGGCTACACCTTC
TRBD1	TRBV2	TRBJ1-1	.	CASSKLQGSVNTEAFF	TGTGCCAGCAGTAAATTACAGGGGTCTGTGAACACTGAAGCTTTCTTT
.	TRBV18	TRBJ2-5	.	CASSFGLQETQYF	TGTGCCAGCTCATTTGGACTGCAAGAGACCCAGTACTTC
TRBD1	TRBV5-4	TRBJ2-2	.	CASSDRGQGSNGELFF	TGTGCCAGCAGCGATAGGGGACAGGGGTCAAACGGGGAGCTGTTTTTT
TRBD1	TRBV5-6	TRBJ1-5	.	CASSLEDGQGNQPQHF	TGTGCCAGCAGCTTGGAGGACGGACAGGGCAATCAGCCCCAGCATTTT
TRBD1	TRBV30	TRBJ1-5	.	CAWSVLTGQGDQPQHF	TGTGCCTGGAGTGTACTTACAGGACAGGGTGATCAGCCCCAGCATTTT